This TCR beta chain was identified in a study of T cell responses to AZD1222 COVID-19 vaccine. Concerning this clone: Antigen: not known.

Overall study findings and caveats: The donor cohort was predominantly white British with a female majority, and clonal diversity may have been underestimated. Vaccine-associated CD4 TCRs ranged over spike, dominating at 160-218 and 743-854.

This table comes from immunoSEQ multiplex PCR, and its TCRdb copy is limited to in-frame clones, with some not included. The sample contains about 140,000 clones, 92% of which appear only once. Germline loops: CDR1 LGHNA, CDR2 YNFKEQ. V dropped 0 bases and J dropped 1 base, with 12 bases sitting between them. This CDR3 is built from 17 residues. V gene TRBV4-2 combines with J gene TRBJ2-2, with D uncertain. The TCR originated in an adult in good health. The starting material was peripheral blood, obtained on day 0 of AZD1222 vaccination. The CDR3 nucleotides are TGTGCCAGCAGCCAAGAAGCCCCCCCACTGAACACCGGGGAGCTGTTTTTT. It specifies CASSQEAPPLNTGELFF.